The T cell receptor beta chain described here comes from a study of cytomegalovirus exposure and HLA in healthy donors. Looking at the study overall: The 120 validation repertoires and the roughly 700 first-cohort repertoires shared a platform, a later analysis reported. Study results and limitations: Reports described diagnosis of cytomegalovirus status by the classifier as highly specific and sensitive. The study recorded 150 to 200 TCR beta chains that were cytomegalovirus-associated.

Assay: immunoSEQ multiplex PCR; the TCRdb copy retains only in-frame clones and omits some. The repertoire holds 150,000 to 200,000 clones, with approximately 80% as singletons. CDR1 LNHDA and CDR2 SQIVND come from the germline V gene (reference sequence). The CDR3 runs 15 residues. With 1 base clipped from V and 4 bases from J, the junction kept 2 bases outside the gene matches. For this clone: The antigen remains undetermined.

The donors formed part of the roughly 120-subject validation cohort, distinct from the roughly 670-subject first cohort. The chain links TRBV19 to TRBJ1-2; TRBD1 agrees at 11 bases. Material: PBMCs. This clonotype was obtained from a man between 18 and 35 years old in good health and CMV-seropositive. The CDR3 region has the DNA TGTGCCAGTAGTATAGCAGGGACAGGGGGCTATGGCTACACCTTC. Encoded protein: CASSIAGTGGYGYTF.